Below are 9 T cell receptor beta chains sequenced from a single sample in a study of T-cell memory formation after mild COVID-19. Each CDR3 protein gets one entry after TCRdb re-called the 5' RACE reads with MiXCR. The sample records around 530,000 distinct CDR3 sequences, approximately 21% being singletons. Sequencing was done on a sample of PBMCs or a T cell subset sorted from them (not recorded which). Source of these receptors: an adult woman who had mild COVID-19 (a few samples of this study predate the infection). Cell type and time point are not known.

The chain has TRBV27 and TRBJ2-5; 8 bases align to TRBD1. The germline V gene encodes CDR1 MNHEY and CDR2 SMNVEV (reference sequence). The CDR3 consists of 15 residues. Trimming took 8 bases from V and 4 from J; bases not matched to a gene: 12. The CDR3 reads CASADRGVPIETQYF. The CDR3 bases are TGTGCCAGCGCTGACAGGGGCGTTCCGATAGAGACCCAGTACTTC.

This clonotype has more than one count but fewer than ten. In nucleotides, the CDR3 is TGCGCCAGCAGCCAAGATGGCAGGGGCCATAATGAAAAACTGTTTTTT. Protein product: CASSQDGRGHNEKLFF. The V call is TRBV4-1, the J call TRBJ1-4, with a weak D call TRBD1 (6 bases). This CDR3 comprises 16 residues. The V end lost 0 bases, the J end lost 4 bases, and 12 bases lay between the germline ends. Germline CDR1 and CDR2: MGHRA and YSYEKL.

This clonotype appeared a few times. This chain connects TRBV5-6 to TRBJ2-1; no firm D call. V was clipped by 6 bases and J by 8 bases, with 18 bases between them. The CDR3 totals 14 residues. Germline V gene lookup returns CDR1 SGHDT and CDR2 YYEEEE. The CDR3 loop reads CASIRDSTLYEQFF. The CDR3, as DNA: TGTGCCAGCATCCGAGATAGCACCCTCTATGAGCAGTTCTTC.

V is TRBV20-1 and J is TRBJ2-7; possible D gene TRBD2, 6 bases. CDR1 is DFQATT, CDR2 SNEGSKA, per germline (reference sequence). This CDR3 region has 18 residues. V lost 1 base, J lost 3 bases, and 25 bases lay in between. CDR3 DNA: TGCAGTGCTAGAGGCTTTGGGCGAAGCGGGTCAGACAACTACGAGCAGTACTTC. It yields the protein CSARGFGRSGSDNYEQYF.

This chain links TRBV6-6 with TRBJ2-3; 9 bases agree with TRBD2. The CDR3 spans 12 residues. V gave up 11 bases and J gave up 6 bases; unmatched junction bases: 6. CDR1 and CDR2 (germline): MNHNY, SVGAGI (reference sequence). Here the CDR3 reads CAGSLAGDTQYF. The CDR3 bases are TGTGCCGGCTCTCTAGCGGGGGATACGCAGTATTTT.

This clonotype was detected only a few times. V gene TRBV7-2 combines with J gene TRBJ2-1, with a tentative D call TRBD2 (5 bases). CDR3 size: 14 residues. Trimming cost V 5 bases and J 5 bases, with 13 bases left between them. Germline-derived CDR1 and CDR2 are SGHTA and FQGNSA. CDR3 DNA sequence: TGTGCCAGCAGCCCAAGCGGTTGGGACAATGAGCAGTTCTTC. This gives the protein CASSPSGWDNEQFF.

The chain combines TRBV20-1 with TRBJ1-1; TRBD1 aligns across 7 bases. Unmatched junction bases numbered 13, after V lost 0 bases and J lost 0 bases. The CDR3 runs 18 residues. CDR1 and CDR2 from the germline V gene are DFQATT and SNEGSKA (reference sequence). The CDR3 DNA reads as TGCAGTGCTAGAGATAGGGTTCGACAGGGCGGGATGAACACTGAAGCTTTCTTT. Residues: CSARDRVRQGGMNTEAFF.

The CDR3 nucleotides read TGCAGTGCTCCCAAGGGGGACACCATATATTTT. It encodes CSAPKGDTIYF. This chain uses TRBV20-1 with TRBJ1-3; D is perhaps TRBD1 (6 bases). There are 11 residues in the CDR3. The ends were cut back, 5 bases at V and 8 bases at J, with 10 bases in the middle. CDR1 and CDR2 (germline): DFQATT, SNEGSKA (reference sequence).

This clonotype has just a few counts. The rearrangement uses TRBV29-1 and TRBJ2-3; TRBD2 matches 15 bases. The CDR3 runs to 15 residues. Germline CDR1 reads SQVTM; CDR2 reads ANQGSEA. Trimming removed 3 bases from V and 14 bases from J; junction bases left unmatched: 12. CDR3: CSVEGTSGRTALRYF. CDR3 nucleotide sequence: TGCAGCGTTGAGGGGACTAGCGGGAGGACCGCCCTGCGGTATTTT.